Listed here are 29 T cell receptor beta chains from one sample, sequenced in a study of Graves' ophthalmopathy and Graves' hyperthyroidism. CDR3 regions of TCR beta were amplified from RNA transcripts. The workflow started with a first-round RT-PCR run with HTBI primers and then moved on to a second-round multiplex PCR. TCRdb called the multiplex PCR reads again in MiXCR, with one record for every CDR3 protein. The sample lists fewer than 70,000 distinct CDR3 sequences, roughly 46% seen once, with around 4.5% in the top ten. Sequenced material: peripheral blood. The source is an adult woman with Graves' ophthalmopathy.

The chain employs TRBV20-1 and TRBJ2-1, with 8 bases matching TRBD2. CDR3 length: 13 residues. Germline V gene sequence: CDR1 DFQATT, CDR2 SNEGSKA (reference sequence). V was clipped by 7 bases and J by 3 bases; unmatched bases: 5. The CDR3 nucleotides are TGCAGTGGCGGGGGGCCCTACTACAATGAGCAGTTCTTC. It codes for CSGGGPYYNEQFF.

The rearrangement uses TRBV24-1 and TRBJ1-2; 8 bases map to TRBD1. The CDR3 sequence is 13 residues long. From germline, CDR1 is KGHDR and CDR2 SFDVKD. Germline trimming cut 4 bases from V and 4 bases from J; bases unmatched to any gene: 1. CDR3 in amino acids: CATSDGQGYGYTF. For the CDR3, the DNA is TGTGCCACCAGTGACGGACAGGGCTATGGCTACACCTTC.

The chain couples TRBV7-2 to TRBJ2-7, with TRBD2 matching over 8 bases. CDR3 length equals 14 residues. V was pared by 2 bases and J by 7 bases, with 7 bases of the junction left unmatched. Looked up from germline, CDR1 is SGHTA and CDR2 is FQGNSA. Here the CDR3 DNA reads TGTGCCAGCAGCTTATCCGTCGGGGGGGCAGAGCAGTACGTC. The encoded protein is CASSLSVGGAEQYV.

In this sample, this clonotype turned up many times. The gene calls are TRBV6-2 or TRBV6-3 and TRBJ2-7; D not resolved. Looked up from germline, CDR1 is MNHEY and CDR2 is SVGEGT. CDR3 length: 12 residues. Trimming pared 6 bases from V and 3 bases from J, leaving 9 bases between. Here the CDR3 reads CASSRPGYEQYF. The CDR3 coding sequence is TGTGCCAGCAGCCGCCCGGGCTACGAGCAGTACTTC.

This clonotype is classed as medium-sized (0.01 to 0.1%). The rearrangement links TRBV7-2 to TRBJ1-2, with TRBD1 as a possible D gene (5 bases). Germline CDR1 reads SGHTA; CDR2 reads FQGNSA. V lost 4 bases, J lost 7 bases, and 13 bases lay in between. This CDR3 has 13 residues. CDR3 sequence (DNA): TGTGCCAGCAGCTCCGTCACGGGGGTTGGCTACACCTTC. Protein sequence: CASSSVTGVGYTF.

This clonotype appeared a few times. The chain links TRBV29-1 to TRBJ1-1; D is unclear. In germline, CDR1 is SQVTM, CDR2 ANQGSEA. The CDR3 consists of 15 residues. With 4 bases removed from V and 1 base from J, the gap between germline ends came to 16 bases. CDR3 protein: CSVGWTFGRNTEAFF. The CDR3 region has the DNA TGCAGCGTTGGGTGGACTTTTGGACGGAACACTGAAGCTTTCTTT.

This chain joins TRBV7-3 and TRBJ2-5; no reliable D call. V dropped 2 bases and J dropped 3 bases, with 7 bases sitting between them. CDR1 is SGHTA, CDR2 FQGTGA, per germline. CDR3 length: 13 amino acids. The CDR3 DNA sequence: TGTGCCAGCAGCTTATGGCAGGAAGAGACCCAGTACTTC. It translates to CASSLWQEETQYF.

With respect to this clonotype: One junction end does not reproduce the germline sequence, and a read error may be involved. This rearrangement joins TRBV7-9 to TRBJ2-1; TRBD2 aligns across 9 bases. In germline, CDR1 is SEHNR, CDR2 FQNEAQ (reference sequence). The CDR3 spans 14 residues. CDR3 coding DNA: TGCGCCAGCAAGGGACTAGCCTCCCCCAATGAGCAGTTCTTC. Protein product: CASKGLASPNEQFF.

The table lists this clonotype with many counts. The V and J genes are TRBV20-1 and TRBJ1-5, with D hard to call. V was clipped by 6 bases and J by 6 bases, with 12 bases between them. The CDR3 length is 12 residues. In germline, CDR1 is DFQATT, CDR2 SNEGSKA (reference sequence). CDR3 sequence reads: CSAGGPGQPQHF. In DNA, the CDR3 is TGCAGTGCGGGCGGTCCAGGTCAGCCCCAGCATTTT.

The gene calls are TRBV29-1 and TRBJ2-6; a weak D match, TRBD2 (5 bases). Looked up from germline, CDR1 is SQVTM and CDR2 is ANQGSEA. Trimming took 5 bases from V and 0 from J, leaving 11 bases between them. CDR3 length: 15 residues. CDR3 sequence reads: CSVPGTSSGANVLTF. CDR3 nucleotide sequence: TGCAGCGTTCCGGGAACTAGCTCTGGGGCCAACGTCCTGACTTTC.

The chain has TRBV11-2 and TRBJ2-3; 7 bases match TRBD2. The CDR3 extends over 17 amino acids. Germline assignment: CDR1 SGHAT and CDR2 FQNNGV. The J segment lost 4 bases and the V segment lost 6 bases, leaving 16 bases of the junction unmatched. The CDR3 sequence: CASRHRLAACTADTQYF. CDR3 DNA sequence: TGTGCCAGCAGACACAGACTAGCAGCATGCACGGCAGATACGCAGTATTTT.

In the case of this clonotype: The junction shows a germline mismatch at one end, possibly a read error. This sequence joins TRBV6-1 and TRBJ2-3, with 7 bases aligning to TRBD2. Germline values: CDR1 MNHNS, CDR2 SASEGT. The CDR3 runs 14 residues. The CDR3 loop reads CASSEASGTDAQYF. The CDR3 bases are TGTGCTAGCAGTGAAGCTAGCGGCACAGATGCGCAGTATTTT.

In regard to this clonotype: This may be a read error, as it is one base from a much larger clone. The V call is TRBV4-1, the J call TRBJ2-2, with 7 bases identical to TRBD1. Per the germline V gene, CDR1 is MGHRA and CDR2 is YSYEKL. The CDR3 runs to 19 residues. The CDR3 is CASRQAVRQGWSNAGELFF. The CDR3 DNA sequence: TGCGCCAGCAGGCAAGCGGTCAGACAGGGCTGGTCGAACGCCGGGGAGCTGTTTTTT.

This clonotype was detected ten times or more. V gene TRBV11-2 combines with J gene TRBJ2-5; TRBD2 matches at 7 bases. CDR1 SGHAT and CDR2 FQNNGV come from the germline V gene. The CDR3 has 15 amino acids. Unmatched junction bases numbered 11, after V lost 5 bases and J lost 5 bases. The CDR3 region has the DNA TGTGCCAGCAGCGTTTCTAGCGGCACCTCGGAGACCCAGTACTTC. Protein sequence: CASSVSSGTSETQYF.

There are a few counts of this clonotype. The chain combines TRBV15 with TRBJ2-5; tentatively, D is TRBD1 or TRBD2 (5 bases each). The CDR3 is 14 amino acids. Germline V gene data show CDR1 as LNHNV and CDR2 as YYDKDF (reference sequence). V was cut by 2 bases and J by 1 base, with 8 bases left in between. This chain's CDR3 is CATSRNGAQETQYF. In nucleotides, the CDR3 is TGTGCCACCAGCAGAAACGGGGCCCAAGAGACCCAGTACTTC.

This clonotype was observed at least ten times. V is TRBV20-1 and J is TRBJ2-7; D may be TRBD2 (6 bases). Germline CDR1 reads DFQATT; CDR2 reads SNEGSKA (reference sequence). Trimming took off 0 bases at V and 2 bases at J, with 8 bases between the two ends. The CDR3 sequence is 13 residues long. In DNA, the CDR3 is TGCAGTGCTAGAGATGCGGGACCCTACGAGCAGTACTTC. Amino acids: CSARDAGPYEQYF.

This chain joins TRBV7-2 and TRBJ2-1; 14 nucleotides agree with TRBD2. V lost 5 bases, J lost 7 bases, and 7 bases stayed unmatched. The CDR3 consists of 16 residues. Germline CDR1 is SGHTA and CDR2 is FQGNSA. DNA of the CDR3: TGTGCCAGCAGCCTGGGACTAGCGGGAGATCTGAATGAGCAGTTCTTC. This gives the protein CASSLGLAGDLNEQFF.

The sample holds many counts of this clonotype. Since a much larger clone is just one base distant, this may be a read error. This chain connects TRBV10-1 to TRBJ1-3; D is ambiguous. The V gene's germline CDR1 is WNHNN and CDR2 SYGVQD (reference sequence). With 3 bases removed from V and 2 bases from J, the gap between germline ends came to 5 bases. This CDR3 is 13 amino acids long. This chain's CDR3 is CASSDKPGNTIYF. CDR3 bases: TGCGCCAGCAGTGACAAACCTGGAAACACCATATATTTT.

This chain's CDR3 is CASSAGRGADTQYF. CDR3 DNA: TGTGCCAGCAGTGCAGGCAGGGGGGCAGATACGCAGTATTTT. V usage is TRBV6-1 and J usage is TRBJ2-3; D perhaps matches TRBD1 (7 bases). V was pared by 4 bases and J by 4 bases, with 12 bases between. Germline V gene data show CDR1 as MNHNS and CDR2 as SASEGT. CDR3 size: 14 residues.

This clonotype came up once. The gene calls are TRBV24-1 and TRBJ2-2; the D is unclear. V was trimmed by 7 bases and J by 2 bases, leaving 10 bases between them. Germline V lookup: CDR1 KGHDR, CDR2 SFDVKD. The CDR3 contains 14 residues. The chain's CDR3 is CATSRGGNTGELFF. The CDR3 nucleotides are TGTGCCACCAGCCGCGGCGGTAACACCGGGGAGCTGTTTTTT.

There are many counts of this clonotype. The chain combines TRBV2 with TRBJ2-7, with TRBD1 matching 9 bases. The trim removed 0 bases at V and 3 bases at J, leaving 3 bases unmatched. CDR1 and CDR2 (germline): SNHLY, FYNNEI. The CDR3 consists of 15 residues. The CDR3 spells CASSEATGQGYEQYF. In DNA form, the CDR3 reads TGTGCCAGCAGTGAAGCGACGGGACAGGGCTACGAGCAGTACTTC.

The sample holds many counts of this clonotype. The V call is TRBV19, the J call TRBJ2-1; 15 bases fit TRBD2. Trimming cost V 3 bases and J 5 bases; bases outside gene matches: 11. The germline gives CDR1 LNHDA, CDR2 SQIVND (reference sequence). The CDR3 spans 19 residues. Written as DNA, the CDR3 is TGTGCCAGTAGTATCCCGGGACTAGCGGGAGGACGCCCGGACAATGAGCAGTTCTTC. It is translated as CASSIPGLAGGRPDNEQFF.

The J gene is TRBJ2-3, the V gene TRBV7-3, with 14 bases lining up with TRBD2. Per germline, CDR1 SGHTA and CDR2 FQGTGA. Trimming cost V 5 bases and J 11 bases; bases outside gene matches: 12. The CDR3 length is 16 residues. CDR3 nucleotide sequence: TGTGCCAGCAGCGCCTGGGGACTAGCGGGAGAGGATGAGCAGTATTTT. Protein sequence: CASSAWGLAGEDEQYF.

About this clonotype itself: Since no conserved phenylalanine or tryptophan closes the CDR3, a read error is the likely cause. This chain joins TRBV3-1 and TRBJ2-3; weak D call: TRBD1 (6 bases). Germline CDR1 LGHDT, CDR2 YNNKEL (reference sequence). V lost 3 bases and J 1 base, leaving 17 bases between the germline ends. The CDR3 spans 17 residues. The CDR3 reads CASSHRQTGGGTDTQYC. CDR3 sequence (DNA): TGTGCCAGCAGCCATAGGCAGACAGGTGGGGGCACAGATACGCAGTATTGT.

Regarding this clonotype: Relative to the germline gene, one junction end is altered; a read error may explain this. This chain uses TRBV7-2 with TRBJ2-2, with a possible D match to TRBD2 (5 bases). The CDR3 is made up of 10 amino acids. Germline V gene sequence: CDR1 SGHTA, CDR2 FQGNSA. For the CDR3, the DNA is TGTGGGAGGAGTACCGGGAAGCTGTTTTTT. Amino acid sequence: CGRSTGKLFF.

This clonotype was picked up many times. Germline and junction disagree at one end, which may indicate a read error. The CDR3 sequence is CAGSNMPLGELSF. In nucleotides, the CDR3 is TGTGCCGGCAGCAACATGCCGTTGGGGGAGCTGTCTTTT. This chain links TRBV7-2 with TRBJ2-2, with D perhaps being TRBD1 or TRBD2 (5 bases each). CDR3 length: 13 residues. Germline CDR1 SGHTA, CDR2 FQGNSA. The whole variable domain, remainder taken from reference TRBV7-2 and TRBJ2-2, is GAGVSQSPSNKVTEKGKDVELRCDPISGHTALYWYRQSLGQGLEFLIYFQGNSAPDKSGLPSDRFSAERTGGSVSTLTIQRTQQEDSAVYLCAGSNMPLGELSFGEGSRLTVL.

This clonotype was seen at least ten times. The chain carries TRBV5-4 and TRBJ2-2, with 9 bases matching TRBD1. V was pared by 5 bases and J by 8 bases, with 7 bases of the junction left unmatched. Germline V gene sequence: CDR1 SGHNT, CDR2 YYREEE (reference sequence). The CDR3 loop spans 14 amino acids. This CDR3 is CASRATGGGGELFF. Here the CDR3 DNA reads TGTGCCAGCAGAGCGACAGGGGGTGGTGGGGAGCTGTTTTTT.

The chain employs TRBV6-5 and TRBJ2-1; 11 nucleotides agree with TRBD2. Germline CDR1 reads MNHEY; CDR2 reads SVGAGI. This CDR3 spans 17 amino acids. After removal of 7 bases from V and 1 base from J, the junction contained 9 bases not matched to a gene. In nucleotides, the CDR3 is TGTGCCAGCATCGACACGGGACTAGCGGCGTCCTACAATGAGCAGTTCTTC. It specifies CASIDTGLAASYNEQFF.

Regarding this clonotype: The junction departs from the called germline gene at one end, perhaps through a read error. The gene calls are TRBV6-1 and TRBJ1-1, with D possibly matching TRBD1 (6 bases). Germline CDR1 and CDR2: MNHNS and SASEGT. The CDR3 is 14 amino acids. The CDR3 region has the DNA TGTGCCGGCAGTGATGCGGGGGCGAACACTGAAGCCTTCTTT. Its protein is CAGSDAGANTEAFF.